The table lists the clone carrying this T cell receptor (beta chain) with a few counts. The antigen remains undetermined. The sample is drawn from a study of PD-L1 blockade in urothelial cancer. Study background: About 90% of the 29 patients were men with bladder-origin urothelial cancer. Study-wide findings and caveats: At the 3-week point, tumor-associated blood clones expanded more in durable-benefit patients.

Repertoires were generated with immunoSEQ multiplex PCR, while TCRdb's copy carries only in-frame clones and drops some. The sample has more than 40,000 clones; 85% to 90% are singletons. V was pared by 3 bases and J by 4 bases, with 10 bases between. The CDR3 runs 14 residues. Germline V gives CDR1 LGHNA, CDR2 YNFKEQ. This chain connects TRBV4-2 to TRBJ2-1; D unresolved. The sample consisted of PBMCs, taken around atezolizumab (anti-PD-L1) treatment. The receptor's source is a woman aged 55-70 years with urothelial cancer. CDR3 region: CASSHPELYNEQFF. In nucleotides, the CDR3 is TGTGCCAGCAGCCACCCGGAACTATACAATGAGCAGTTCTTC.